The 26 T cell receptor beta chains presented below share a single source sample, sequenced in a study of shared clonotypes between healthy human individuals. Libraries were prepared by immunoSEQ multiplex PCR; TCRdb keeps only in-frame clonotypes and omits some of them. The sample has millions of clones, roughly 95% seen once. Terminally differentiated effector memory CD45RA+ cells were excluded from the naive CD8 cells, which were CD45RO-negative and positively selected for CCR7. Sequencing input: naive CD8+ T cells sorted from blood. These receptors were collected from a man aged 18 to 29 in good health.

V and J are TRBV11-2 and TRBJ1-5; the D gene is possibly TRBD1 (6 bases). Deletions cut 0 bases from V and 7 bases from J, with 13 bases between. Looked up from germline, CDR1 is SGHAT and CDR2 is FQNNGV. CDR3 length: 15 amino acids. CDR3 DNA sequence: TGTGCCAGCAGCTTAGAAGGGGGGTCGGGGCAGCCCCAGCATTTT. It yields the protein CASSLEGGSGQPQHF.

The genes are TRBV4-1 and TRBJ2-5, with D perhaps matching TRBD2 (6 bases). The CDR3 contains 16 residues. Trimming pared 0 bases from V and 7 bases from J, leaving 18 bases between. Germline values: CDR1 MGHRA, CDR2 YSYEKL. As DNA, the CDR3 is TGCGCCAGCAGCCAAGAATCGGGAGCGGCGGCCGGGACCCAGTACTTC. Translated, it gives CASSQESGAAAGTQYF.

The CDR3 protein is CASSGSAYEQYF. The CDR3 nucleotides read TGTGCCAGCAGCGGGTCGGCCTACGAGCAGTACTTC. The chain joins TRBV5-4 to TRBJ2-7; D unresolved. Germline CDR1 reads SGHNT; CDR2 reads YYREEE (reference sequence). The CDR3 sequence is 12 residues long. V gave up 4 bases and J gave up 2 bases, with 7 bases separating them.

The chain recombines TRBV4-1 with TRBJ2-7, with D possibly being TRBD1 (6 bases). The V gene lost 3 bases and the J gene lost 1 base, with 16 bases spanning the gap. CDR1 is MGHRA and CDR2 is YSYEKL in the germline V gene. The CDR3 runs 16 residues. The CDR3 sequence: CASSHPLGQGSYEQYF. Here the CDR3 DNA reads TGCGCCAGCAGCCACCCGTTAGGGCAGGGGTCCTACGAGCAGTACTTC.

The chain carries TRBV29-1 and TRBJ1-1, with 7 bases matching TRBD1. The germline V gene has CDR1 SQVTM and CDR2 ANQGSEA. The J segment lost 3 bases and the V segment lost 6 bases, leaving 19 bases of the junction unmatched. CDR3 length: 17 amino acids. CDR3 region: CSVPPGGVREGDTEAFF. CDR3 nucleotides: TGCAGCGTACCGCCAGGGGGGGTAAGGGAAGGGGACACTGAAGCTTTCTTT. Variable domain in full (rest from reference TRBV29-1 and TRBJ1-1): SAVISQKPSRDICQRGTSLTIQCQVDSQVTMMFWYRQQPGQSLTLIATANQGSEATYESGFVIDKFPISRPNLTFSTLTVSNMSPEDSSIYLCSVPPGGVREGDTEAFFGQGTRLTVV.

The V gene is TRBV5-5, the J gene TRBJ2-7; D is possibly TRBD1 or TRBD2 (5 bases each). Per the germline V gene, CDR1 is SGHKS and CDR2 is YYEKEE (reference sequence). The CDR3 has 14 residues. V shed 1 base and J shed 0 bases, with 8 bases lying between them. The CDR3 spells CASSLRDASYEQYF. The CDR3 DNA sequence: TGTGCCAGCAGCTTGAGGGACGCCTCCTACGAGCAGTACTTC.

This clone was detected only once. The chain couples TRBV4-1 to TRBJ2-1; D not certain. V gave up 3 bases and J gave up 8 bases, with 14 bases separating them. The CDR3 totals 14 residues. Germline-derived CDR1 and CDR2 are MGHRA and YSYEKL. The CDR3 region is CASSHQTGNYEQFF. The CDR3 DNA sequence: TGCGCCAGCAGCCATCAAACTGGGAATTATGAGCAGTTCTTC.

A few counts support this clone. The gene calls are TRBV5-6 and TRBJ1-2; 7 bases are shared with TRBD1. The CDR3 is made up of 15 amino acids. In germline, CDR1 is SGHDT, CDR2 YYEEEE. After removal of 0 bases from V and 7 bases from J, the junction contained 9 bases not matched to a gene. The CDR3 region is CASSLEGGLGSGYTF. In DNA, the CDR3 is TGTGCCAGCAGCTTGGAAGGGGGCCTAGGATCTGGCTACACCTTC.

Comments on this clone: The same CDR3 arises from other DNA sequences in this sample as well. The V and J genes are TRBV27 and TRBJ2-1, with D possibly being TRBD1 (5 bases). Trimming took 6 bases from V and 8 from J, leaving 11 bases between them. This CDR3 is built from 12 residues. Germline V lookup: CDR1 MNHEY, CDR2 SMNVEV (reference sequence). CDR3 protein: CASSLIGDEQFF. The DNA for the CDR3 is TGTGCCAGCAGCTTGATAGGGGATGAGCAGTTCTTC.

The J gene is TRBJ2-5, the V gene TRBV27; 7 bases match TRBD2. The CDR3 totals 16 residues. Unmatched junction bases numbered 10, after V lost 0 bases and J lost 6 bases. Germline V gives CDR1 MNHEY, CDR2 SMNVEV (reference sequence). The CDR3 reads CASSLSPGGFEKTQYF. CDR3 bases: TGTGCCAGCAGTTTATCGCCGGGGGGATTTGAGAAGACCCAGTACTTC.

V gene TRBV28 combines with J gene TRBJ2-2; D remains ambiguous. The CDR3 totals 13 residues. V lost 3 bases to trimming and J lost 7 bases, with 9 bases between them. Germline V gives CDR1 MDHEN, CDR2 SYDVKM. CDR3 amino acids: CASSLIGRGELFF. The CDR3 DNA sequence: TGTGCCAGCAGTTTGATAGGGCGCGGGGAGCTGTTTTTT.

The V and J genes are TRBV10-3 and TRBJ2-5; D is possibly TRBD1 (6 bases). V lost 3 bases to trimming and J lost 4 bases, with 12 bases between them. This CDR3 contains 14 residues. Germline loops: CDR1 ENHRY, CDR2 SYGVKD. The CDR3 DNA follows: TGTGCCATCAGTGACGCACAGGGAGCAGAGACCCAGTACTTC. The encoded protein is CAISDAQGAETQYF.

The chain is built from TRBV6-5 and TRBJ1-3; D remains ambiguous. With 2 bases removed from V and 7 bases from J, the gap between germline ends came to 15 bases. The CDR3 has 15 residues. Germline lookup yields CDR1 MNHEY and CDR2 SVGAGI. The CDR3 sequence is CASSYGAWEGNTIYF. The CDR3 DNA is TGTGCCAGCAGTTACGGAGCCTGGGAAGGGAACACCATATATTTT.

The CDR3 coding sequence is TGTGCCAGCAGATCGACAGGGGGCTTAGATACGCAGTATTTT. Its translation: CASRSTGGLDTQYF. The chain recombines TRBV27 with TRBJ2-3, with 10 bases that match TRBD1. Losses at the gene ends were 6 bases for V and 5 bases for J; bases not matched to a gene: 5. The CDR3 extends over 14 amino acids. Germline V gene sequence: CDR1 MNHEY, CDR2 SMNVEV (reference sequence).

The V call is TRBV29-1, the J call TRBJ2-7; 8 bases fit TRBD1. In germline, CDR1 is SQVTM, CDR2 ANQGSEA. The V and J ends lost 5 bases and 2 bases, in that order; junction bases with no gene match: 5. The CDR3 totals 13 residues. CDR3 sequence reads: CSVSQGATYEQYF. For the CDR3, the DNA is TGCAGCGTTTCCCAGGGGGCCACCTACGAGCAGTACTTC.

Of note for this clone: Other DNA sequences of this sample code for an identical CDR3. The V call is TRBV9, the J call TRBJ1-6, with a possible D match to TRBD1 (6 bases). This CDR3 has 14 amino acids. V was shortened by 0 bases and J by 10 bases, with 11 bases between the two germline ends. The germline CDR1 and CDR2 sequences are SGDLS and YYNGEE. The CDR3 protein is CASSVEQGNSPLHF. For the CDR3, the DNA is TGTGCCAGCAGCGTAGAACAGGGCAACTCACCCCTCCACTTT. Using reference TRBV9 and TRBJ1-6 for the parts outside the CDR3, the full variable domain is DSGVTQTPKHLITATGQRVTLRCSPRSGDLSVYWYQQSLDQGLQFLIQYYNGEERAKGNILERFSAQQFPDLHSELNLSSLELGDSALYFCASSVEQGNSPLHFGNGTRLTVT.

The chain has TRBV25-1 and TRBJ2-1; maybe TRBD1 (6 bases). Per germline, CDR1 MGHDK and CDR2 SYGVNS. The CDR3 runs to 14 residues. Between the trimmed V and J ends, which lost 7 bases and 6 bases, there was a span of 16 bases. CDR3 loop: CASTQIEGGNEQFF. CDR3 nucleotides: TGTGCCAGCACCCAAATAGAAGGGGGCAATGAGCAGTTCTTC.

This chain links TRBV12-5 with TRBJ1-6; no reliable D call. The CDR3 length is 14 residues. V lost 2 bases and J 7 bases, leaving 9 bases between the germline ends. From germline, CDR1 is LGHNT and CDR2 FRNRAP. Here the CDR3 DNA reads TGTGCTAGTGGTTTGTTGGGTCAGAATTCACCCCTCCACTTT. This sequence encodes CASGLLGQNSPLHF.

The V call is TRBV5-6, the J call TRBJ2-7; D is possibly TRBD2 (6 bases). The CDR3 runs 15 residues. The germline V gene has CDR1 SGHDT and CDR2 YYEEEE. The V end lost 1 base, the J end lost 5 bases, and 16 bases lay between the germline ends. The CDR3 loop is CASSLMAGSFHEQYF. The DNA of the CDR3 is TGTGCCAGCAGCTTGATGGCGGGATCTTTCCACGAGCAGTACTTC. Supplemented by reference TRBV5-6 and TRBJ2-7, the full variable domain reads DAGVTQSPTHLIKTRGQQVTLRCSPKSGHDTVSWYQQALGQGPQFIFQYYEEEERQRGNFPDRFSGHQFPNYSSELNVNALLLGDSALYLCASSLMAGSFHEQYFGPGTRLTVT.

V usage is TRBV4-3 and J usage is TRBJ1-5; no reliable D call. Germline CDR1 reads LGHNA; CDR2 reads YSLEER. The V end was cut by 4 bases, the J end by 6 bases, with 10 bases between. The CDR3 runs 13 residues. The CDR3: CASSLRWGQPQHF. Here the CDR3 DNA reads TGCGCCAGCAGCCTACGGTGGGGTCAGCCCCAGCATTTT.

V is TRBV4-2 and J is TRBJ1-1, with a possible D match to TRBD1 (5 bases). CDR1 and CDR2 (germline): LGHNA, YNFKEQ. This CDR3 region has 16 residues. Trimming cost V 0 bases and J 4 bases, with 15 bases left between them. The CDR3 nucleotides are TGTGCCAGCAGCCAAGATCAGATGGAAAGGGGCACTGAAGCTTTCTTT. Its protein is CASSQDQMERGTEAFF.

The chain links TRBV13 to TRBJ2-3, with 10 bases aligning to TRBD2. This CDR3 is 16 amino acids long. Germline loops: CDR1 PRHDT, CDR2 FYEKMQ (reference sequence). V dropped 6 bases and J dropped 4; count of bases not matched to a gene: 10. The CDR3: CASRHPSGSPPDTQYF. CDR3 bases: TGTGCCAGCAGGCACCCTAGCGGGAGTCCCCCAGATACGCAGTATTTT. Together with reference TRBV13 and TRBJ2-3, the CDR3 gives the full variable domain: AAGVIQSPRHLIKEKRETATLKCYPIPRHDTVYWYQQGPGQDPQFLISFYEKMQSDKGSIPDRFSAQQFSDYHSELNMSSLELGDSALYFCASRHPSGSPPDTQYFGPGTRLTVL.

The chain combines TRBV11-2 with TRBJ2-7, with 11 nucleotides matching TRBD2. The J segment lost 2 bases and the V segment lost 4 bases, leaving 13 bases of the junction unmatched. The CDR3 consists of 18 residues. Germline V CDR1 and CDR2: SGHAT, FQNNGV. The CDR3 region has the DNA TGTGCCAGCAGCTCCCTTTCTAGCGGGAGGAAAGATCCCTACGAGCAGTACTTC. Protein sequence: CASSSLSSGRKDPYEQYF. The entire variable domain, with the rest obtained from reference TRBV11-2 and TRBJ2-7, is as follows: EAGVAQSPRYKIIEKRQSVAFWCNPISGHATLYWYQQILGQGPKLLIQFQNNGVVDDSQLPKDRFSAERLKGVDSTLKIQPAKLEDSAVYLCASSSLSSGRKDPYEQYFGPGTRLTVT.

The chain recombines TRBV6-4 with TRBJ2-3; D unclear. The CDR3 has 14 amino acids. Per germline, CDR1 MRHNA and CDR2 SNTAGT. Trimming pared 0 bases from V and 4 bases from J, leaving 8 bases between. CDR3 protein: CASSDSELSDTQYF. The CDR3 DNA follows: TGTGCCAGCAGTGACTCTGAATTGTCAGATACGCAGTATTTT.

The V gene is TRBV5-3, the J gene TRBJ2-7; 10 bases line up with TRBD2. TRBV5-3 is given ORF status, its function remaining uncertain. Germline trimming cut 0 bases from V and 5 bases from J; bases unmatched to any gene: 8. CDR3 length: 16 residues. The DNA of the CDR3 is TGTGCCAGAAGCTTGGTGCCCGGGACTAGCGCCCACGAGCAGTACTTC. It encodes CARSLVPGTSAHEQYF.

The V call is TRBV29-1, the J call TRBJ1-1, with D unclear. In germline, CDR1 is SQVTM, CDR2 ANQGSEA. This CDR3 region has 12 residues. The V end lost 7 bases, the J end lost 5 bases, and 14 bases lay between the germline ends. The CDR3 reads CSAVALGTEAFF. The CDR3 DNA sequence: TGCAGCGCCGTAGCTTTGGGGACTGAAGCTTTCTTT.